Below, 25 T cell receptor beta chains from the same sample are listed, as sequenced in a study of T cells in Graves' hyperthyroidism and ophthalmopathy. TCR beta CDR3 regions were amplified from RNA. During a first-round RT-PCR of the TCR CDR3, the HTBI primer set was used. TCRdb re-derived calls from the multiplex PCR reads in MiXCR, one entry per CDR3 protein. Found here are a few hundred thousand distinct CDR3 sequences, roughly 25% of them singletons; the top ten hold more than 60%. Sequenced sample: blood. These receptors came from a man aged 50 to 60 with Graves' hyperthyroidism.

The chain couples TRBV12-5 to TRBJ2-3; D unclear. The CDR3 is 11 residues long. The V end lost 3 bases, the J end lost 6 bases, and 4 bases lay between the germline ends. Germline CDR1 reads LGHNT; CDR2 reads FRNRAP. CDR3 sequence (DNA): TGTGCTAGTGGTTTAATGGATACGCAGTATTTT. This encodes CASGLMDTQYF.

This clonotype was detected ten times or more. The genes are TRBV7-8 and TRBJ1-1; D is perhaps TRBD1 (5 bases). V was trimmed by 3 bases and J by 4 bases, leaving 15 bases between them. CDR3 length equals 15 residues. Germline CDR1 is SGHVS and CDR2 is FQNEAQ. The CDR3 nucleotides read TGTGCCAGCAGCTTCGGGCAAAGGGGAAGCACTGAAGCTTTCTTT. Translating gives CASSFGQRGSTEAFF. The full variable domain, rest sourced from reference TRBV7-8 and TRBJ1-1, is GAGVSQSPRYKVAKRGQDVALRCDPISGHVSLFWYQQALGQGPEFLTYFQNEAQLDKSGLPSDRFFAERPEGSVSTLKIQRTQQEDSAVYLCASSFGQRGSTEAFFGQGTRLTVV.

The J gene is TRBJ1-5, the V gene TRBV27; D remains ambiguous. Germline CDR1 reads MNHEY; CDR2 reads SMNVEV (reference sequence). This CDR3 comprises 14 residues. The ends were cut back, 5 bases at V and 5 bases at J, with 13 bases in the middle. The CDR3 reads CASSPDPGYQPQHF. The CDR3 DNA reads TGTGCCAGCAGTCCGGACCCGGGTTATCAGCCCCAGCATTTT.

J is TRBJ2-2 and V is TRBV5-1, with 11 bases lining up with TRBD2. The CDR3 totals 16 residues. J lost 4 bases, V lost 0 bases, and 2 bases had no gene match. CDR1 is SGHRS and CDR2 is YFSETQ in the germline V gene. The DNA for the CDR3 is TGCGCCAGCAGCTTGGGACTAGCGGGATCCACCGGGGAGCTGTTTTTT. Protein: CASSLGLAGSTGELFF.

As concerns this clonotype: A much larger clone differs by one base, so this may be a read error. This sequence joins TRBV20-1 and TRBJ2-7; D gene ambiguous. The CDR3 runs 14 residues. V lost 5 bases, J lost 2 bases, and 16 bases lay in between. Looked up from germline, CDR1 is DFQATT and CDR2 is SNEGSKA (reference sequence). The CDR3, as DNA: TGCAGTGCTGAATCACCGCCTTTCACCTACGAGCAGTACTTC. Its translation is CSAESPPFTYEQYF.

The sample holds many counts of this clonotype. V usage is TRBV12-3 or TRBV12-4 and J usage is TRBJ2-1; 7 nucleotides line up with TRBD1. V trimming: 7 bases; J trimming: 3 bases; junction bases outside the gene matches: 6. The CDR3 contains 14 residues. The CDR3: CASTRTGGYNEQFF. The CDR3 DNA sequence: TGTGCCAGCACCAGGACAGGAGGCTACAATGAGCAGTTCTTC.

The rearrangement uses TRBV29-1 and TRBJ1-3; D remains ambiguous. Germline V gives CDR1 SQVTM, CDR2 ANQGSEA. V was shortened by 1 base and J by 0 bases, with 7 bases between the two germline ends. This CDR3 region has 14 residues. Here the CDR3 DNA reads TGCAGCGTTGAAGGTCTGAGCTCTGGAAACACCATATATTTT. This translates into CSVEGLSSGNTIYF.

This clonotype showed up many times. V is TRBV7-3 and J is TRBJ2-1; TRBD1 agrees at 7 bases. Germline loops: CDR1 SGHTA, CDR2 FQGTGA. V shed 5 bases, J shed 4 bases, and the junction held 5 bases outside the gene matches. The CDR3 is made up of 14 amino acids. This CDR3 is CASSQTGSYNEQFF. The CDR3 nucleotides read TGTGCCAGCAGCCAGACAGGGTCGTACAATGAGCAGTTCTTC.

This clonotype occurred many times. The chain links TRBV7-2 to TRBJ2-5; D could derive from TRBD1 or TRBD2 (5 bases each). The CDR3 has 16 amino acids. Trimming removed 2 bases from V and 0 bases from J, with 13 bases in between. The germline V gene has CDR1 SGHTA and CDR2 FQGNSA. CDR3 protein: CASSLRDRAYQETQYF. As DNA, the CDR3 is TGTGCCAGCAGCTTAAGGGACCGAGCGTACCAAGAGACCCAGTACTTC. Based on the CDR3 plus reference TRBV7-2 and TRBJ2-5, the full variable domain is GAGVSQSPSNKVTEKGKDVELRCDPISGHTALYWYRQSLGQGLEFLIYFQGNSAPDKSGLPSDRFSAERTGGSVSTLTIQRTQQEDSAVYLCASSLRDRAYQETQYFGPGTRLLVL.

The V and J genes are TRBV7-9 and TRBJ2-2; unclear D gene. CDR3 length equals 17 residues. The germline V gene has CDR1 SEHNR and CDR2 FQNEAQ (reference sequence). V dropped 1 base and J dropped 0 bases, with 12 bases sitting between them. CDR3 sequence: CASSLGAGETNTGELFF. CDR3 coding DNA: TGTGCCAGCAGCTTAGGGGCCGGAGAGACGAACACCGGGGAGCTGTTTTTT.

The chain has TRBV3-1 and TRBJ1-3; D is unresolved. V lost 5 bases and J lost 1, with 21 bases in between. Germline lookup yields CDR1 LGHDT and CDR2 YNNKEL (reference sequence). This CDR3 contains 18 residues. In DNA, the CDR3 is TGTGCCAGCAGCATTCGGGGAGGGTACGGTTCGTCTGGAAACACCATATATTTT. This encodes CASSIRGGYGSSGNTIYF. The entire variable domain, with the rest obtained from reference TRBV3-1 and TRBJ1-3, is as follows: DTAVSQTPKYLVTQMGNDKSIKCEQNLGHDTMYWYKQDSKKFLKIMFSYNNKELIINETVPNRFSPKSPDKAHLNLHINSLELGDSAVYFCASSIRGGYGSSGNTIYFGEGSWLTVV.

This clonotype was recorded only once. V usage is TRBV28 and J usage is TRBJ2-1; D is possibly TRBD1 (6 bases). In germline, CDR1 is MDHEN, CDR2 SYDVKM. The CDR3 is 14 amino acids. With 5 bases removed from V and 10 bases from J, the gap between germline ends came to 18 bases. CDR3 nucleotide sequence: TGTGCCAGCAGTGAGACAGGTTGGGCCTACGAGCAGTTCTTC. This codes for CASSETGWAYEQFF.

In its sample, this clonotype was seen many times. DNA for the CDR3: TGTGCCAGCAGCTTGCAGGGACGGTACCAAGAGACCCAGTACTTC. Translating it yields CASSLQGRYQETQYF. The chain is built from TRBV11-2 and TRBJ2-5; D possibly matches TRBD1 or TRBD2 (5 bases each). Germline CDR1 reads SGHAT; CDR2 reads FQNNGV. Trimming shortened V by 3 bases and J by 0 bases, and 11 bases separated the two germline ends. The CDR3 is made up of 15 amino acids. The full variable domain, in which reference TRBV11-2 and TRBJ2-5 provide the parts outside the CDR3, is EAGVAQSPRYKIIEKRQSVAFWCNPISGHATLYWYQQILGQGPKLLIQFQNNGVVDDSQLPKDRFSAERLKGVDSTLKIQPAKLEDSAVYLCASSLQGRYQETQYFGPGTRLLVL.

This clonotype was picked up a small number of times. The V and J genes are TRBV5-8 and TRBJ2-1; maybe TRBD2 (6 bases). Germline CDR1 reads SGHTS; CDR2 reads YDEGEE. The CDR3 has 15 amino acids. Deletions cut 7 bases from V and 5 bases from J, with 19 bases between. CDR3 in amino acids: CASQRGGVSDNEQFF. The CDR3, as DNA: TGTGCCAGCCAACGGGGAGGCGTGAGTGACAATGAGCAGTTCTTC.

This clonotype showed up just a few times. The CDR3 nucleotides are TGTGCCAGCAGACAGGATGGCGAAAAACTGTTTTTT. Its translation: CASRQDGEKLFF. The V call is TRBV6-1, the J call TRBJ1-4, with TRBD1 as a possible D gene (5 bases). Per germline, CDR1 MNHNS and CDR2 SASEGT. Trimming took 6 bases from V and 8 from J, leaving 10 bases between them. The CDR3 runs to 12 residues.

There are many counts of this clonotype. The chain couples TRBV6-2 or TRBV6-3 to TRBJ2-1; D unclear. V was pared by 3 bases and J by 11 bases, with 11 bases between. The CDR3 extends over 12 amino acids. Germline V CDR1 and CDR2: MNHEY, SVGEGT. The CDR3 sequence is CASSYGDTQQFF. DNA for the CDR3: TGTGCCAGCAGTTATGGGGATACTCAGCAGTTCTTC.

V gene TRBV2 combines with J gene TRBJ1-2, with D possibly matching TRBD1 (5 bases). From germline, CDR1 is SNHLY and CDR2 FYNNEI. This CDR3 has 14 residues. Between the trimmed V and J ends, which lost 6 bases and 7 bases, there was a span of 18 bases. The CDR3 is CASRDSGGTGGYTF. As DNA, the CDR3 is TGTGCCAGCAGGGATTCGGGGGGGACGGGTGGCTACACCTTC.

This clonotype was recorded a few times. For the CDR3, the DNA is TGTGCCACCAGTGATTTTAGGAGGGGGAGCACAGATACGCAGTATTTT. This gives the protein CATSDFRRGSTDTQYF. V usage is TRBV24-1 and J usage is TRBJ2-3; perhaps D is TRBD1 or TRBD2 (6 bases each). V shed 1 base and J shed 0 bases, with 10 bases lying between them. Germline lookup yields CDR1 KGHDR and CDR2 SFDVKD. The CDR3 loop spans 16 amino acids.

The chain uses TRBV20-1 and TRBJ1-6; 8 nucleotides align to TRBD1. CDR3 length: 15 amino acids. Per germline, CDR1 DFQATT and CDR2 SNEGSKA (reference sequence). Germline trimming cut 5 bases from V and 8 bases from J; bases unmatched to any gene: 11. The CDR3 is CSARGTGQTHSPLHF. The CDR3 coding sequence is TGCAGTGCTCGAGGGACAGGCCAGACCCATTCACCCCTCCACTTT.

This clonotype came up a few times. V usage is TRBV24-1 and J usage is TRBJ1-2; D may be TRBD1 (6 bases). CDR1 and CDR2 (germline): KGHDR, SFDVKD. Trimming took off 3 bases at V and 4 bases at J, with 17 bases between the two ends. This CDR3 has 16 residues. CDR3: CATSDATGRGLYGYTF. CDR3 bases: TGTGCCACCAGTGATGCTACAGGGAGGGGACTCTATGGCTACACCTTC.

Points on this clonotype: Just one base apart from a much larger clone, this may be a read error. V usage is TRBV28 and J usage is TRBJ2-1; 7 positions agree with TRBD2. This CDR3 has 17 amino acids. The germline V gene encodes CDR1 MDHEN and CDR2 SYDVKM. The CDR3 here is CAGSLTLGGIIYNEQFF. The CDR3 nucleotides read TGTGCCGGCAGTTTAACTCTGGGAGGGATTATTTACAATGAGCAGTTCTTC.

This clonotype occurred many times. V is TRBV28 and J is TRBJ2-1; 7 bases are shared with TRBD2. Germline lookup yields CDR1 MDHEN and CDR2 SYDVKM. Trimming took 6 bases from V and 4 from J; bases not matched to a gene: 6. This CDR3 comprises 14 residues. The CDR3 sequence is CASRTSSLYNEQFF. As DNA, the CDR3 is TGTGCCAGCAGGACTAGCAGTCTATACAATGAGCAGTTCTTC.

This clonotype has a handful of counts. This chain's CDR3 is CASSAAGDTGTGELFF. The CDR3 DNA follows: TGCGCCAGCAGCGCCGCGGGAGACACCGGGACCGGGGAGCTGTTTTTT. The J gene is TRBJ2-2, the V gene TRBV4-1; 7 bases are shared with TRBD2. The V gene end was trimmed by 5 bases and the J gene end by 5 bases; junction bases not matched to a gene: 11. The CDR3 contains 16 residues. Germline V gene data show CDR1 as MGHRA and CDR2 as YSYEKL.

In this sample, this clonotype turned up a few times. The chain has TRBV15 and TRBJ1-1, with 7 positions matching TRBD1. The CDR3 has 13 residues. Germline-derived CDR1 and CDR2 are LNHNV and YYDKDF (reference sequence). V was pared by 5 bases and J by 1 base, with 1 base of the junction left unmatched. CDR3 sequence (DNA): TGTGCCACCAGCCGGACAGGGAACACTGAAGCTTTCTTT. Translating gives CATSRTGNTEAFF.

This chain uses TRBV4-2 with TRBJ2-7; perhaps TRBD1 as D (6 bases). Germline V gene data show CDR1 as LGHNA and CDR2 as YNFKEQ. The germline V and J ends were trimmed by 0 bases and 6 bases, with 15 bases remaining between them. CDR3 length equals 15 residues. The CDR3 DNA follows: TGTGCCAGCAGCCAAGATCAAGTGGACAGCTCCGAGCAGTACTTC. Residues: CASSQDQVDSSEQYF.